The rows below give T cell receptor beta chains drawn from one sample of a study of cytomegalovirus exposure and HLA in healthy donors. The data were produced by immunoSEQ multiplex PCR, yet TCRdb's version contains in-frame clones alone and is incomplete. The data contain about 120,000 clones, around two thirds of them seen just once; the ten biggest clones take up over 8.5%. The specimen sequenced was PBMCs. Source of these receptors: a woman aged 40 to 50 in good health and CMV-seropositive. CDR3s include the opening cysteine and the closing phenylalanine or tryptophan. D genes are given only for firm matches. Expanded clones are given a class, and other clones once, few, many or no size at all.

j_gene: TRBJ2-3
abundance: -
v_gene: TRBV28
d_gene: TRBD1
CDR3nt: TGTGCCGGCCGGGACAGGGGTTATGGTACGCAGTATTTT
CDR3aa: CAGRDRGYGTQYF

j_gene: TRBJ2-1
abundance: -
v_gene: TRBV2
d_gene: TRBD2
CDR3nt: TGTGCCAGCACTGAGCCAGGACTAGCGAGCTACAATGAGCAGTTCTTC
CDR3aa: CASTEPGLASYNEQFF

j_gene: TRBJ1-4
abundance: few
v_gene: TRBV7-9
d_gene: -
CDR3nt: TGTGCCAGCAGCTTAGTAGGGGTGACGGAAAAACTGTTTTTT
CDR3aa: CASSLVGVTEKLFF

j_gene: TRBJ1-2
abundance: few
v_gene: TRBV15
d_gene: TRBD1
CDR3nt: TGTGCCACCAGCGGCGGGACAGGCGCGGGCTACACCTTC
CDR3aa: CATSGGTGAGYTF

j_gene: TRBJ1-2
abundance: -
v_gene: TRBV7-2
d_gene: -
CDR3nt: TGTGCCAGCAGCTCCCCGGGGGGGGATGGCTACACCTTC
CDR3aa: CASSSPGGDGYTF

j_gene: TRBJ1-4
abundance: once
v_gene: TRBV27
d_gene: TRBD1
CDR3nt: TGTGCCAGCAGCACGCTCGGACAGGGTTATGAAAAACTGTTTTTT
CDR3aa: CASSTLGQGYEKLFF

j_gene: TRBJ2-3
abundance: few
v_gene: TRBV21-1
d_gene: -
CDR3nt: TGTGCCAGCAGCAACGGACTAGCGGGTATATTCACAGATACGCAGTATTTT
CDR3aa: CASSNGLAGIFTDTQYF

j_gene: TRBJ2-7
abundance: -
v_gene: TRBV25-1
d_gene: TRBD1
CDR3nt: TGTGCCAGCAGTGCCGGGACAGGGAGTTCGCATTCCTACGAGCAGTACTTC
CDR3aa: CASSAGTGSSHSYEQYF

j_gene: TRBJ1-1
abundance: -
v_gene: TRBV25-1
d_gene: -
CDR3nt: TGTGCCAGCAGTGAAGGGGGCGCGGCTTTCTTT
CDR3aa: CASSEGGAAFF

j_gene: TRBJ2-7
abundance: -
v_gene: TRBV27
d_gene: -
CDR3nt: TGTGCCAGCAGTTTAAGTAAGGGAACCGGGGGAGAGCAGTACTTC
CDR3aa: CASSLSKGTGGEQYF

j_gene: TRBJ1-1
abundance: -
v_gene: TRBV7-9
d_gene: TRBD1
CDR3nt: TGTTCCAGCAGCTTCCAGGGACAGAGCAACACTGAAGCTTTCTTT
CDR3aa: CSSSFQGQSNTEAFF

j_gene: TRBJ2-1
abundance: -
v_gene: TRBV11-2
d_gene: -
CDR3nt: TGTGCCAGCAGCCCCCTGTGGTCTAGCACATACAATGAGCAGTTCTTC
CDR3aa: CASSPLWSSTYNEQFF

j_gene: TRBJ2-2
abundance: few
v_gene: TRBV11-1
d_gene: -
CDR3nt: TGTGCCAGCAGCTTAGGACTAGTAGAGGGATACGGGGAGCTGTTTTTT
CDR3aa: CASSLGLVEGYGELFF

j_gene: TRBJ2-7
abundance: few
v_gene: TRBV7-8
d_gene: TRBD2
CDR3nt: TGTGCCAGCACCCTATCCTCTTGGGGGCTAGCGGGAGTAGAGTCCTACGAGCAGTACTTC
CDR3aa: CASTLSSWGLAGVESYEQYF

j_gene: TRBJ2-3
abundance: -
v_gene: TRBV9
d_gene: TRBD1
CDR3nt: TGTGCCAGCAGCGTAGTGACAGGGGGCGCGACAGATACGCAGTATTTT
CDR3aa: CASSVVTGGATDTQYF

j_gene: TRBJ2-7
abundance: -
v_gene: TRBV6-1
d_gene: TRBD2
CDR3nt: TGTGCCAGCAGGGATAGCGGGAGCTTCGGCTACGAGCAGTACTTC
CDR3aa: CASRDSGSFGYEQYF

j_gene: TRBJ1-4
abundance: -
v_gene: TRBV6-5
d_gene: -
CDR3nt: TGTGCCAGCAGTCCCATTCGGAGGGTTAATGAAAAACTGTTTTTT
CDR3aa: CASSPIRRVNEKLFF

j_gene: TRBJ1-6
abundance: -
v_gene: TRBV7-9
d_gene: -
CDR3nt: TGTTCCAGCAGCCTTCAGGGTCCTCCCCTCCACTTT
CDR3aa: CSSSLQGPPLHF

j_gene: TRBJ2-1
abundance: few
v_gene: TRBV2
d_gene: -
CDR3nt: TGTGCCAGCATGGAGTTTAGGTCCTACAATGAGCAGTTCTTC
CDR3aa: CASMEFRSYNEQFF

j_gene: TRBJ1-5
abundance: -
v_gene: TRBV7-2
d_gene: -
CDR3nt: TGTGCCAGCAGCCTAGGACAGTACAATCAGCCCCAGCATTTT
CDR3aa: CASSLGQYNQPQHF

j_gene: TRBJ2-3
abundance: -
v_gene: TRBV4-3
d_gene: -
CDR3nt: TGCGCCAGCAGCCAAGTCATTACAAGAACAGATACGCAGTATTTT
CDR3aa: CASSQVITRTDTQYF

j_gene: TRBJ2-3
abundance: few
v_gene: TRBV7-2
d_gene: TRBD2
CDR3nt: TGTGCCAGCAGCTTAGGACTAGCGGGAGAATCGCAGTATTTT
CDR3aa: CASSLGLAGESQYF

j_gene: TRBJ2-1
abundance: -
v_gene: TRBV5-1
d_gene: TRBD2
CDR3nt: TGCGCCAGCAGCCCGACTAGCGGGAGGGGGAATGAGCAGTTCTTC
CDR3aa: CASSPTSGRGNEQFF

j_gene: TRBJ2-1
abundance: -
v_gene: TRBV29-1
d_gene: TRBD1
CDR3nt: TGCAGCGTTGATAAGGACAGGGGGGTGTTCTTC
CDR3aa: CSVDKDRGVFF

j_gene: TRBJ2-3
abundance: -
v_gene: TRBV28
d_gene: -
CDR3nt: TGTGCCAGCAGTCCTCATAGCGTGATAGGCACAGATACGCAGTATTTT
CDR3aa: CASSPHSVIGTDTQYF

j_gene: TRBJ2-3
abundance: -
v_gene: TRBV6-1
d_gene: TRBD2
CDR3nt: TGTGCCAGCAGTGAAGGGCTAGCGGTGGATACGCAGTATTTT
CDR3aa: CASSEGLAVDTQYF

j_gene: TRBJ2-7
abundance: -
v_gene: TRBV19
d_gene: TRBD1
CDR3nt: TGTGCCAGTAGTCCCCACGGACAGGCCCGGGGCGAGCAGTACTTC
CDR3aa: CASSPHGQARGEQYF

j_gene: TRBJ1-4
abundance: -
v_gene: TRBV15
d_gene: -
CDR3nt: TGTGCCACCAGCAGACAAGCTGCAACTAATGAAAAACTGTTTTTT
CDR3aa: CATSRQAATNEKLFF

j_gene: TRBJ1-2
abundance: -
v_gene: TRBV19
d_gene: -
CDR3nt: -
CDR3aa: CASTSGANYGYTF

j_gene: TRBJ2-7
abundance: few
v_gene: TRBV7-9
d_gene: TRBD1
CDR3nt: TGTGCCAGCAGCCTACAGGGGTTCCCCTACGAGCAGTACTTC
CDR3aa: CASSLQGFPYEQYF

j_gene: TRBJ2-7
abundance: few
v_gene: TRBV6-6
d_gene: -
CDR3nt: TGTGCCAGCAGTTACTGGGTCGGGACACACTACGAGCAGTACTTC
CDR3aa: CASSYWVGTHYEQYF

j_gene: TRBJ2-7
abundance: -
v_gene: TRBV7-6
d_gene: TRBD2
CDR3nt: TGTGCCAGCAGTTCCACGACTAGCGGGAGGTACGAGCAGTACTTC
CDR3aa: CASSSTTSGRYEQYF

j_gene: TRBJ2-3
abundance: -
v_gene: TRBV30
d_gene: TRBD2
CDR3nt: TGTGCCTGGGGCATAGCGGGATTAGGAGATACGCAGTATTTT
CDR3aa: CAWGIAGLGDTQYF

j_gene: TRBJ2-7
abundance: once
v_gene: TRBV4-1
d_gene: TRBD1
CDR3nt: TGCGCCAGCAGCCCCAATAGACAGGGGGCGTACGAGCAGTACTTC
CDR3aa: CASSPNRQGAYEQYF

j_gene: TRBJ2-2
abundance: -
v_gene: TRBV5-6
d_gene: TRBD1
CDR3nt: TGTGCCAGCCACCGACAGGGGGCGCCCACCGGGGAGCTGTTTTTT
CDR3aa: CASHRQGAPTGELFF

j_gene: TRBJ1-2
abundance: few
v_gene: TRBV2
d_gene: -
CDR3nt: TGTGCCAGCAGTGGGGGACCAGTACAGGGCGCCTATGGCTACACCTTC
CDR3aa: CASSGGPVQGAYGYTF

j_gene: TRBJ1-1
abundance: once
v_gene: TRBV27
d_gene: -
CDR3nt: TGTGCCAGCAGTTCCCTAGACAGGCCAGGCGCTGAAGCTTTCTTT
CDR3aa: CASSSLDRPGAEAFF

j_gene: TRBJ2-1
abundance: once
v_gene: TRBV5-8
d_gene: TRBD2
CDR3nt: TGTGCCAGCAGCCCCGGACTAGCGGGATCCTACAATGAGCAGTTCTTC
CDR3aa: CASSPGLAGSYNEQFF

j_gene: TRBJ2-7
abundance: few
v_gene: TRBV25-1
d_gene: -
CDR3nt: TGTGCCAGCAGTGAAATATCCCGGGACATCTACGAGCAGTACTTC
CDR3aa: CASSEISRDIYEQYF

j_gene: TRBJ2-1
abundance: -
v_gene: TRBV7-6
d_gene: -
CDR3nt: TGTGCCAGCAGTCGGGACTGGAGCTCCTACAATGAGCAGTTCTTC
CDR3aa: CASSRDWSSYNEQFF

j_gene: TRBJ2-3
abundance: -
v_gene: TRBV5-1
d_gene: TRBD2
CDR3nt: TGCGCCAGCAGCTTGCCTAGCGGGACTAGCACAGATACGCAGTATTTT
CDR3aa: CASSLPSGTSTDTQYF

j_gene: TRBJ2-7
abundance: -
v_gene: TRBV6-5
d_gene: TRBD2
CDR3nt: TGTGCCAGCAGCCGACTAGCGGGAGTGAACGAGCAGTACTTC
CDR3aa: CASSRLAGVNEQYF

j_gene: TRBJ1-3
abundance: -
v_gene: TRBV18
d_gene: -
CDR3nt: TGTGCCAGCTCACCACTGGACAACTCTGGAAACACCATATATTTT
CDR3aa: CASSPLDNSGNTIYF

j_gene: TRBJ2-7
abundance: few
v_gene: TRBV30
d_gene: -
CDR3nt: TGTGCCTGGAGTAAGACAATCCGGTCCTACGAGCAGTACTTC
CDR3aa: CAWSKTIRSYEQYF

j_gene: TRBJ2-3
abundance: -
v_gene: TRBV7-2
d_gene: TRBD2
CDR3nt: TGTGCCAGCAGCTCCTATAAGCGGGAGGGCCGCATAGATACGCAGTATTTT
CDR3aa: CASSSYKREGRIDTQYF

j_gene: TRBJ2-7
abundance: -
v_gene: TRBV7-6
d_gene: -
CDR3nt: TGTGCCAGCAGCTTAGGTTACCGGACTAAGGGGTCCTACGAGCAGTACTTC
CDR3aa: CASSLGYRTKGSYEQYF

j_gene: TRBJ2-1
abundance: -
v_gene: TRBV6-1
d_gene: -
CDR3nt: TGTGCCAGCGGGGCGCAGACCAATGAGCAGTTCTTC
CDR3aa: CASGAQTNEQFF

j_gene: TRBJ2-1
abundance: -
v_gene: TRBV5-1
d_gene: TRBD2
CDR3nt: TGCGCCAGCAGCTGGGGACCACTAGCGGGAGTTAATAATGAGCAGTTCTTC
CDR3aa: CASSWGPLAGVNNEQFF

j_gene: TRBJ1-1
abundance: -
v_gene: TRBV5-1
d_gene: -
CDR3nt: TGCGCCAGCAGCTTGGGACTGACGGAAGCTTTCTTT
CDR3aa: CASSLGLTEAFF

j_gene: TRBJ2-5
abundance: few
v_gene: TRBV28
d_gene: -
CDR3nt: TGTGCCAGCAGTGCCCAGATGGGAGGCGAGACCCAGTACTTC
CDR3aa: CASSAQMGGETQYF

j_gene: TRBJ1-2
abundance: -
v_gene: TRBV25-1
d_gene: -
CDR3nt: TGTGCCAGCAGTGAATATCGACTGACAGGCAACTATGGCTACACCTTC
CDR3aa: CASSEYRLTGNYGYTF

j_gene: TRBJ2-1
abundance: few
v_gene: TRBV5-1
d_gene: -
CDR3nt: TGCGCCAGCGGAAGGGGCGACCTAACGTCTATATTAGACGGCCGAGACGACAATGAGCAGTTCTTC
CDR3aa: CASGRGDLTSILDGRDDNEQFF

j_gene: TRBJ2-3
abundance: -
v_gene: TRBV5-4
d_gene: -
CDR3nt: TGTGCCAGCAGCTATGGCCCTCTGAGCACAGATACGCAGTATTTT
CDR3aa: CASSYGPLSTDTQYF

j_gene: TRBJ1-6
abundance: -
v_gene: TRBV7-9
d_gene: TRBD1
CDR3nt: TGTGCCAGCAGCTCCGGGACAGGGAACTTCCCCGATAATTCACCCCTCCACTTT
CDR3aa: CASSSGTGNFPDNSPLHF

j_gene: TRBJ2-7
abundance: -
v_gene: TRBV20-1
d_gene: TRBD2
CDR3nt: TGCAGTGGACTAGCCAAGTACGAGCAGTACTTC
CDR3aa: CSGLAKYEQYF